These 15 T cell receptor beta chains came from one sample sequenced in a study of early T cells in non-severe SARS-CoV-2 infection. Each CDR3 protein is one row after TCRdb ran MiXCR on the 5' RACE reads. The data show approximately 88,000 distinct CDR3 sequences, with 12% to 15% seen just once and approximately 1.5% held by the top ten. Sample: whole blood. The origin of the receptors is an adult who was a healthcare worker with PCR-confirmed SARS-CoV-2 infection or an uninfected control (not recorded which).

DNA of the CDR3: TGTGCCAGCAGCCAAGTCCCCGGGGGACAGGGATTCAATGAGCAGTTCTTC. Amino acid sequence: CASSQVPGGQGFNEQFF. The chain employs TRBV3-1 and TRBJ2-1, with 9 bases aligning to TRBD1. Trimming removed 1 base from V and 6 bases from J; junction bases left unmatched: 10. The CDR3 has 17 residues. Germline V gives CDR1 LGHDT, CDR2 YNNKEL (reference sequence).

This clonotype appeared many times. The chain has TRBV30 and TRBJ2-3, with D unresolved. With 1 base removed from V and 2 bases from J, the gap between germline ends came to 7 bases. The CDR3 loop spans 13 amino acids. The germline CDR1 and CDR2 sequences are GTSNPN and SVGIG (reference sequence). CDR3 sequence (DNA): TGTGCCTGGAGTGGGGGAATCACAGATACGCAGTATTTT. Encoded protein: CAWSGGITDTQYF.

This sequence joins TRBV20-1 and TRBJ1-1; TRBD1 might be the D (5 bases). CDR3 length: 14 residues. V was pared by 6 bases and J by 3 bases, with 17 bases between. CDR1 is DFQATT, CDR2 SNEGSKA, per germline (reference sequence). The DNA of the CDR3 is TGCAGTGCCCACGCCTCGGACACTTACACTGAAGCTTTCTTT. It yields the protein CSAHASDTYTEAFF.

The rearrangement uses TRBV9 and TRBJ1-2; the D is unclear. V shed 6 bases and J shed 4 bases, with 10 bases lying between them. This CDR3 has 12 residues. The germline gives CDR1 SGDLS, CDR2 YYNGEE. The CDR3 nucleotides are TGTGCCAGCACTAGACCTACCTATGGCTACACCTTC. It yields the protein CASTRPTYGYTF.

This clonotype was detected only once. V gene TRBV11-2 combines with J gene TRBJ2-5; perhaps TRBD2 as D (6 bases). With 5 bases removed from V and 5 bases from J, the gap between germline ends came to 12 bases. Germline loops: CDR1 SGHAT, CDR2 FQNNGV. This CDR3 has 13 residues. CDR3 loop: CASSQDYSETQYF. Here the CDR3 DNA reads TGTGCCAGCAGCCAGGACTACTCGGAGACCCAGTACTTC.

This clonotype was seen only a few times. The CDR3 DNA follows: TGTGCCAGCAGAATGACCGAGAATAATAATTCACCCCTCCACTTT. It is translated as CASRMTENNNSPLHF. This chain connects TRBV6-2 or TRBV6-3 to TRBJ1-6, with D unclear. Trimming cost V 6 bases and J 5 bases, with 14 bases left between them. This CDR3 contains 15 residues. CDR1 is MNHEY, CDR2 SVGEGT, per germline.

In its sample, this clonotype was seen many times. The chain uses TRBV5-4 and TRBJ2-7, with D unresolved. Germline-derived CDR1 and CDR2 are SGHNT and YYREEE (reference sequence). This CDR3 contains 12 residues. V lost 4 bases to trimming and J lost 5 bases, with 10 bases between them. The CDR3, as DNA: TGTGCCAGCAGCCAGCCGGGTCACGAGCAGTACTTC. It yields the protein CASSQPGHEQYF.

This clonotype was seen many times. The CDR3 bases are TGCAGCGTGGGACAGGGGAGCGACATTCAGTACTTC. The encoded protein is CSVGQGSDIQYF. The chain uses TRBV29-1 and TRBJ2-4; 10 bases agree with TRBD1. With 6 bases clipped from V and 8 bases from J, the junction kept 4 bases outside the gene matches. Germline CDR1 SQVTM, CDR2 ANQGSEA. The CDR3 consists of 12 residues.

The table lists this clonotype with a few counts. The CDR3 loop reads CASSVYFGSEKLFF. DNA of the CDR3: TGTGCCAGCAGTGTCTACTTTGGAAGTGAAAAACTGTTTTTT. The rearrangement uses TRBV7-2 and TRBJ1-4; no clear D. Germline V gene sequence: CDR1 SGHTA, CDR2 FQGNSA. This CDR3 has 14 residues. V lost 6 bases and J 7 bases, leaving 15 bases between the germline ends.

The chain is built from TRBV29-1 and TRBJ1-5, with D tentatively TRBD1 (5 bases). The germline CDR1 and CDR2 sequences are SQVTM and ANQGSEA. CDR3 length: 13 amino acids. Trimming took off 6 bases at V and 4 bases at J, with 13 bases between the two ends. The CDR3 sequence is CSVSGQANQPQHF. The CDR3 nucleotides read TGCAGCGTGAGCGGACAAGCAAATCAGCCCCAGCATTTT.

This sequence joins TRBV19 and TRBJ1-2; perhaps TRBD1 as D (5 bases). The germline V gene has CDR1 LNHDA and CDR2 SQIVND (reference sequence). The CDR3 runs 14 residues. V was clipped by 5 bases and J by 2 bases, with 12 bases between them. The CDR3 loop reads CASSRSRQNYGYTF. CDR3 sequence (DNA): TGTGCCAGTAGTCGGTCCCGACAGAACTATGGCTACACCTTC.

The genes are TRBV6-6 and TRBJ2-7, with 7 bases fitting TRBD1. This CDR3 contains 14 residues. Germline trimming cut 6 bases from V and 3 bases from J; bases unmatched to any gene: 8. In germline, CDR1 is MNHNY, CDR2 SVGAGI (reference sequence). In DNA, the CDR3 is TGTGCCAGCAGCCGTCCGGGACAGAACTACGAGCAGTACTTC. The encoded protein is CASSRPGQNYEQYF.

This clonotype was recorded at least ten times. CDR3 DNA: TGCAGCGTTGATCGGGACAGGGACTGGGAGACCCAGTACTTC. Its protein product is CSVDRDRDWETQYF. V gene TRBV29-1 combines with J gene TRBJ2-5; 9 positions match TRBD1. Trimming cost V 3 bases and J 5 bases; bases outside gene matches: 7. The germline V gene has CDR1 SQVTM and CDR2 ANQGSEA. The CDR3 is made up of 14 amino acids.

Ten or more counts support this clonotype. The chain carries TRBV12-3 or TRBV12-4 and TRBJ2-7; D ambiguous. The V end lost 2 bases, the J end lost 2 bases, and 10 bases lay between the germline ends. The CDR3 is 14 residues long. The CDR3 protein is CASSLWQGTYEQYF. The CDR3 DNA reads TGTGCCAGCAGTTTATGGCAAGGAACCTACGAGCAGTACTTC.

CDR3 amino acids: CASSLWTLLDGVRYEQYF. The CDR3 DNA follows: TGTGCCAGCAGTTTATGGACACTTCTAGATGGGGTTCGCTACGAGCAGTACTTC. This chain joins TRBV28 and TRBJ2-7, with D unresolved. The CDR3 runs 18 residues. Germline V lookup: CDR1 MDHEN, CDR2 SYDVKM. V was cut by 0 bases and J by 3 bases, with 21 bases left in between.